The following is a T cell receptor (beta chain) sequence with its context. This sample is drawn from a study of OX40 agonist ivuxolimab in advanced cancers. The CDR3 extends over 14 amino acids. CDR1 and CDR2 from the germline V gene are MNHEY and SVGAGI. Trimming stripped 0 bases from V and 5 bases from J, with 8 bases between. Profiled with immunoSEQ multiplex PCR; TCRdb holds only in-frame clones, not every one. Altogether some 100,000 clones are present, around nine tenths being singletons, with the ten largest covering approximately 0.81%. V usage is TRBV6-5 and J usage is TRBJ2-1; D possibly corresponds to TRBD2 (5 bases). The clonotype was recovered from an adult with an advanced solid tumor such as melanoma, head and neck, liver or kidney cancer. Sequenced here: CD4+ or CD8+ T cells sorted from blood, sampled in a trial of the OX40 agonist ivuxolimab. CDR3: CASSYSSGDNEQFF. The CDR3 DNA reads TGTGCCAGCAGTTACTCCAGCGGAGACAATGAGCAGTTCTTC.